The clone carrying this TCR beta chain was counted between two and nine times. Its antigen is not identified. Averaging approximately 120 mL, one heparinised blood draw came from each individual donor. Based on CD45RO/CCR7/CD25/CD127/CD95/CD27, CD4+ regulatory, stem cell-like memory, naive and central memory cells were sorted. The sample belongs to a study of beta chain features in type 1 diabetes. For the study at large: Analysis included about 100 million sorted cells drawn from all samples.

This CDR3 has 15 amino acids. CDR1 and CDR2 from the germline V gene are KGHSH and LQKENI. V was shortened by 3 bases and J by 5 bases, with 13 bases between the two germline ends. What was sequenced were expressed TCRB transcripts, since all of the isolated RNA had been reverse transcribed. Profiled with immunoSEQ multiplex PCR; TCRdb holds only in-frame clones, not every one. The table lists more than 350,000 clones, about an eighth of them singletons, with about 0.042% in the top ten. The study, taken as a whole, reports: Sequencing the cDNA could make cells with high TCR expression show up more than they should.

Material: naive CD4+ T cells from blood. This TCR was recovered from a woman aged 18-30 years in good health. This sequence joins TRBV18 and TRBJ2-2; no clear D. CDR3 in amino acids: CASSPAQIGTGELFF. The CDR3, as DNA: TGTGCCAGCTCACCTGCACAGATCGGGACCGGGGAGCTGTTTTTT.